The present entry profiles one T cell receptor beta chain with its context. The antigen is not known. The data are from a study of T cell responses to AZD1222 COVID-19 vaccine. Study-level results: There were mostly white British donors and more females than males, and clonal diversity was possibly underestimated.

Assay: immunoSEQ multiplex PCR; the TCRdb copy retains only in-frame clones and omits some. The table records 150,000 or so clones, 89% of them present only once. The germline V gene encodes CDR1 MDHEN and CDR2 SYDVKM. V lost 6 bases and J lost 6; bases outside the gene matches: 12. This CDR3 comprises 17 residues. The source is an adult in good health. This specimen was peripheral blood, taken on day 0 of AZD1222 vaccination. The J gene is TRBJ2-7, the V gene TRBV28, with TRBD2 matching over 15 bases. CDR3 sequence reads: CASSSGTSGRFPLEQYF. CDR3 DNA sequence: TGTGCCAGCAGCTCGGGGACTAGCGGGAGGTTTCCCCTCGAGCAGTACTTC.